The 20 T cell receptor beta chains reported below all come from one sample, sequenced in a study of T-cell reconstitution after alpha-beta-depleted transplantation in children. TCRbeta library preparation incorporated unique molecular identifiers. Each CDR3 protein is one row after TCRdb ran MiXCR on the PCR reads. The profile shows a few hundred thousand distinct CDR3 sequences, roughly a quarter of them singletons. The sample here was PBMCs, taken before TCRalphabeta/CD19-depleted stem cell transplant. Every receptor here comes from a boy less than two years old with Wiskott-Aldrich syndrome, due to receive a stem cell transplant.

This rearrangement joins TRBV7-9 to TRBJ1-2; no clear D. The CDR3 contains 13 residues. The V and J ends lost 3 bases and 7 bases respectively, with 12 bases between them. Germline assignment: CDR1 SEHNR and CDR2 FQNEAQ (reference sequence). The CDR3 here is CASSLAAMGGYTF. The CDR3 DNA sequence: TGTGCCAGCAGCTTGGCCGCTATGGGTGGCTACACCTTC.

The chain carries TRBV5-1 and TRBJ2-5; D is possibly TRBD1 (5 bases). Trimming took 4 bases from V and 1 from J, leaving 14 bases between them. CDR3 size: 15 residues. From germline, CDR1 is SGHRS and CDR2 YFSETQ. The chain's CDR3 is CASSGYQGTQETQYF. The CDR3 coding sequence is TGCGCCAGCAGCGGGTATCAGGGTACCCAAGAGACCCAGTACTTC.

The chain uses TRBV7-3 and TRBJ2-1; 11 nucleotides match TRBD2. The J segment lost 7 bases and the V segment lost 2 bases, leaving 10 bases of the junction unmatched. Germline lookup yields CDR1 SGHTA and CDR2 FQGTGA. The CDR3 runs to 17 residues. The chain's CDR3 is CASSLGLLAGGQNEQFF. The CDR3 DNA follows: TGTGCCAGCAGCTTAGGGCTTTTAGCGGGAGGGCAGAATGAGCAGTTCTTC.

This clonotype was seen only a few times. The J gene is TRBJ2-7, the V gene TRBV21-1; the table's TRBD1 call for D was not verified on the DNA. TRBV21-1 is reported as a pseudogene. This CDR3 comprises 16 residues. CDR3 sequence: CASSKPQREPPYEQYF. The CDR3 DNA reads as TGTGCCAGCAGCAAACCACAGCGGGAGCCCCCCTACGAGCAGTACTTC.

This chain joins TRBV24-1 and TRBJ2-1; D unresolved. V lost 0 bases, J lost 6 bases, and 5 bases lay in between. From germline, CDR1 is KGHDR and CDR2 SFDVKD. CDR3 length equals 13 residues. CDR3 protein: CATSDLSRNEQFF. The CDR3 DNA sequence: TGTGCCACCAGTGATTTGAGTCGCAATGAGCAGTTCTTC.

The CDR3 DNA is TGTGCCAGTACCCAACGGGCGGGAGTGATGCCCCAGCATTTT. Translated: CASTQRAGVMPQHF. V and J are TRBV19 and TRBJ1-5; D is unresolved. The CDR3 is 14 residues long. The germline gives CDR1 LNHDA, CDR2 SQIVND (reference sequence). Trimming removed 7 bases at V and 9 bases at J, with 19 bases between.

This clonotype came up a few times. This chain uses TRBV20-1 with TRBJ2-7; 12 bases agree with TRBD2. The CDR3 runs to 17 residues. CDR1 is DFQATT and CDR2 is SNEGSKA in the germline V gene (reference sequence). The V segment lost 1 base and the J segment 5 bases; nucleotides outside the gene matches: 12. In DNA, the CDR3 is TGCAGTGCTAGAGTCATACCTCTAGCGGGAGGGCCTCACGAGCAGTACTTC. Its translation is CSARVIPLAGGPHEQYF.

This chain links TRBV20-1 with TRBJ2-1; perhaps TRBD2 as D (5 bases). Germline V CDR1 and CDR2: DFQATT, SNEGSKA (reference sequence). The CDR3 has 13 residues. Trimming removed 0 bases at V and 7 bases at J, with 10 bases between. In DNA form, the CDR3 reads TGCAGTGCTAGAGATACTAGTGTGAATGAGCAGTTCTTC. Translation: CSARDTSVNEQFF.

This clonotype was observed a few times. The rearrangement uses TRBV12-3 or TRBV12-4 and TRBJ2-2, with a possible D match to TRBD2 (5 bases). The CDR3 extends over 14 amino acids. Deletions cut 5 bases from V and 4 bases from J, with 11 bases between. The CDR3 coding sequence is TGTGCCAGCAGTCCCCTGGGAGTCACCGGGGAGCTGTTTTTT. As protein: CASSPLGVTGELFF.

The gene calls are TRBV5-1 and TRBJ2-1; 12 nucleotides align to TRBD2. Trimming cost V 3 bases and J 5 bases; bases outside gene matches: 6. Germline assignment: CDR1 SGHRS and CDR2 YFSETQ. The CDR3 covers 16 residues. The CDR3 DNA reads TGCGCCAGCAGCTCCCTGACTAGCGGGAGTGACAATGAGCAGTTCTTC. Translation gives CASSSLTSGSDNEQFF.

The sample holds a few counts of this clonotype. The chain couples TRBV5-1 to TRBJ2-7; 12 positions agree with TRBD2. V was pared by 3 bases and J by 1 base, with 5 bases of the junction left unmatched. The CDR3 is 16 residues long. Germline V CDR1 and CDR2: SGHRS, YFSETQ. The CDR3 DNA follows: TGCGCCAGCAGCTCATTAGGACTAGCGGGATCCTACGAGCAGTACTTC. Protein: CASSSLGLAGSYEQYF.

The chain recombines TRBV20-1 with TRBJ1-5, with TRBD1 matching over 9 bases. Germline CDR1 DFQATT, CDR2 SNEGSKA (reference sequence). V dropped 4 bases and J dropped 4; count of bases not matched to a gene: 5. This CDR3 has 14 residues. The CDR3: CSATGTGPNQPQHF. The CDR3 nucleotides are TGCAGTGCTACTGGGACAGGGCCTAATCAGCCCCAGCATTTT.

This chain uses TRBV4-1 with TRBJ2-1; possibly TRBD2 for D (5 bases). This CDR3 is built from 14 residues. Germline V lookup: CDR1 MGHRA, CDR2 YSYEKL. With 0 bases removed from V and 4 bases from J, the gap between germline ends came to 7 bases. The DNA of the CDR3 is TGCGCCAGCAGCCAAGATATAGCGTACAATGAGCAGTTCTTC. As protein: CASSQDIAYNEQFF.

This clonotype was detected only a few times. The chain employs TRBV24-1 and TRBJ2-1; 9 bases agree with TRBD1. The CDR3 is 16 residues long. Germline V gene lookup returns CDR1 KGHDR and CDR2 SFDVKD. Unmatched junction bases numbered 5, after V lost 3 bases and J lost 3 bases. In nucleotides, the CDR3 is TGTGCCACCAGTGATACCGGGACAGGGAGCTACAATGAGCAGTTCTTC. Translating it yields CATSDTGTGSYNEQFF.

This clonotype occurred a few times. The chain carries TRBV5-6 and TRBJ2-3, with 9 positions matching TRBD1. Germline CDR1 SGHDT, CDR2 YYEEEE. J gave up 2 bases and V 3 bases, and 4 bases lay outside the gene matches. The CDR3 loop spans 15 amino acids. The CDR3 sequence: CASSWGQGLTDTQYF. CDR3 nucleotides: TGTGCCAGCAGCTGGGGACAGGGTCTCACAGATACGCAGTATTTT.

This clonotype was seen a handful of times. This chain uses TRBV20-1 with TRBJ2-2; D is ambiguous. Germline V CDR1 and CDR2: DFQATT, SNEGSKA (reference sequence). Trimming removed 8 bases from V and 4 bases from J, with 11 bases in between. This CDR3 spans 12 amino acids. The CDR3: CSFELGTGELFF. CDR3 nucleotide sequence: TGCAGTTTCGAGCTGGGCACCGGGGAGCTGTTTTTT.

This clonotype has a handful of counts. The V and J genes are TRBV4-1 and TRBJ2-7; D remains unclear. The CDR3 sequence is 15 residues long. The germline V gene encodes CDR1 MGHRA and CDR2 YSYEKL. The V gene lost 0 bases and the J gene lost 3 bases, with 12 bases spanning the gap. The CDR3 DNA reads TGCGCCAGCAGCCAAGATTACTCCAAATTCTACGAGCAGTACTTC. This gives the protein CASSQDYSKFYEQYF.

The V and J genes are TRBV11-2 and TRBJ2-3; no clear D gene. The V gene's germline CDR1 is SGHAT and CDR2 FQNNGV. Trimming took 5 bases from V and 5 from J, leaving 11 bases between them. CDR3 length: 13 residues. The CDR3 is CASSPTTRDTQYF. CDR3 DNA: TGTGCCAGCAGCCCTACGACCCGAGATACGCAGTATTTT. The full variable domain, with the rest looked up from reference TRBV11-2 and TRBJ2-3, is EAGVAQSPRYKIIEKRQSVAFWCNPISGHATLYWYQQILGQGPKLLIQFQNNGVVDDSQLPKDRFSAERLKGVDSTLKIQPAKLEDSAVYLCASSPTTRDTQYFGPGTRLTVL.

This clonotype turned up a few times. J is TRBJ2-2 and V is TRBV7-2; the D is unclear. The CDR3 is 14 amino acids. The V and J ends lost 1 base and 6 bases respectively, with 9 bases between them. Looked up from germline, CDR1 is SGHTA and CDR2 is FQGNSA. CDR3 sequence reads: CASSLGQVAGELFF. CDR3 coding DNA: TGTGCCAGCAGCTTAGGTCAGGTGGCCGGGGAGCTGTTTTTT.

This clonotype has more than one count but fewer than ten. V and J are TRBV5-1 and TRBJ2-1; the D gene is possibly TRBD2 (7 bases). CDR1 is SGHRS and CDR2 is YFSETQ in the germline V gene. The ends were cut back, 1 base at V and 8 bases at J, with 13 bases in the middle. CDR3 length: 14 amino acids. CDR3 protein: CASSLLGGGDEQFF. In DNA form, the CDR3 reads TGCGCCAGCAGCTTGCTGGGAGGGGGTGATGAGCAGTTCTTC.